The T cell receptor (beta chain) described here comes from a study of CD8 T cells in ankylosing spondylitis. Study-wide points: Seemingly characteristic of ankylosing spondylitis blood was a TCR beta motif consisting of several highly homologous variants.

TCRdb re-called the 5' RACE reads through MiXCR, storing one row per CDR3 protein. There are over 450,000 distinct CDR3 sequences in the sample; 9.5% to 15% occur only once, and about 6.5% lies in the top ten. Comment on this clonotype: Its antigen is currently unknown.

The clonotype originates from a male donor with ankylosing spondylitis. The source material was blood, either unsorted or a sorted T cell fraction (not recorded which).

The CDR3 nucleotides read TGTGCCAGCAGCGAACCCTCTACAGGGGGCAGGCGTGGCTACACCTTC. Protein product: CASSEPSTGGRRGYTF. The chain recombines TRBV2 with TRBJ1-2, with 9 bases fitting TRBD1. The CDR3 length is 16 residues. From germline, CDR1 is SNHLY and CDR2 FYNNEI. Trimming removed 6 bases from V and 7 bases from J; junction bases left unmatched: 15.